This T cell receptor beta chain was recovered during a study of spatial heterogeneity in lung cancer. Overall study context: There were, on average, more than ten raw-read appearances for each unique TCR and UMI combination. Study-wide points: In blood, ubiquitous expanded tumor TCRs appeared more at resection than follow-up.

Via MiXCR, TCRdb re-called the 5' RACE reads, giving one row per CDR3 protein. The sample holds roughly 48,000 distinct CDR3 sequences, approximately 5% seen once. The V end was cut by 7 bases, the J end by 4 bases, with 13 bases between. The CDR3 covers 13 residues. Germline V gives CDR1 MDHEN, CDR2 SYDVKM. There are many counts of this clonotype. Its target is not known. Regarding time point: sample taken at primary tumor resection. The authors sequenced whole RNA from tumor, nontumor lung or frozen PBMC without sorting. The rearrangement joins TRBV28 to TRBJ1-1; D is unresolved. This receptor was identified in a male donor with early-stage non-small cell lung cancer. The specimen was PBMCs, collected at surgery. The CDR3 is CASIPPGSTEAFF. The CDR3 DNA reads TGTGCCAGCATCCCGCCCGGGAGCACTGAAGCTTTCTTT.